Presented here are 8 T cell receptor beta chains from one specimen sequenced in a study of blood T cell repertoires in COVID-19. Clones were read by immunoSEQ multiplex PCR, and TCRdb kept only the in-frame ones, dropping some. This table holds around 240,000 clones, 80% to 90% found once. Sequencing was done on a sample of PBMCs or T cells enriched from blood (not recorded which). All receptors come from a woman in her forties or fifties who had recovered from COVID-19.

The V gene is TRBV2, the J gene TRBJ2-1, with 8 bases matching TRBD1. Looked up from germline, CDR1 is SNHLY and CDR2 is FYNNEI. The CDR3 is 14 amino acids. J was trimmed by 2 bases and V by 8 bases; bases with no gene match: 5. CDR3 coding DNA: TGTGCCAGCCAGGACAGGGCGGCCTACAATGAGCAGTTCTTC. Protein product: CASQDRAAYNEQFF.

V is TRBV3-1 (or the pseudogene TRBV3-2) and J is TRBJ1-2, with 7 bases fitting TRBD1. Germline V lookup: CDR1 LGHDT, CDR2 YNNKEL (reference sequence). V gave up 0 bases and J gave up 8 bases; unmatched junction bases: 6. This CDR3 spans 14 amino acids. The CDR3 here is CASSQDRGGRGYTF. CDR3 coding DNA: TGTGCCAGCAGCCAAGACCGAGGGGGCAGGGGCTACACCTTC.

The genes are TRBV7-9 and TRBJ1-1, with D perhaps TRBD1 (6 bases). This CDR3 has 17 residues. The V gene's germline CDR1 is SEHNR and CDR2 FQNEAQ (reference sequence). Trimming cost V 4 bases and J 3 bases, with 21 bases left between them. CDR3 in amino acids: CASSSTIGGGAYTEAFF. CDR3 coding DNA: TGTGCCAGCAGCTCAACAATAGGCGGGGGGGCATACACTGAAGCTTTCTTT.

The chain recombines TRBV5-1 with TRBJ2-1, with D hard to call. Per germline, CDR1 SGHRS and CDR2 YFSETQ. Trimming took off 3 bases at V and 3 bases at J, with 10 bases between the two ends. The CDR3 is made up of 14 amino acids. CDR3 amino acids: CASSSLSDYNEQFF. The CDR3 DNA sequence: TGCGCCAGCAGCTCCCTAAGCGACTACAATGAGCAGTTCTTC.

The V gene is TRBV6-5, the J gene TRBJ2-1, with D uncertain. The V and J ends lost 4 bases and 3 bases respectively, with 7 bases between them. The CDR3 runs 13 residues. Germline CDR1 MNHEY, CDR2 SVGAGI. CDR3: CASSLAIYNEQFF. CDR3 sequence (DNA): TGTGCCAGCAGTTTAGCCATCTACAATGAGCAGTTCTTC.

J is TRBJ2-2 and V is TRBV2; no reliable D call. Germline values: CDR1 SNHLY, CDR2 FYNNEI. V lost 4 bases and J 5 bases, leaving 8 bases between the germline ends. The CDR3 runs 13 residues. In DNA form, the CDR3 reads TGTGCCAGCAGTGGCTACGAAACCGGGGAGCTGTTTTTT. The encoded protein is CASSGYETGELFF. The complete variable domain, with remaining parts taken from reference TRBV2 and TRBJ2-2, reads EPEVTQTPSHQVTQMGQEVILRCVPISNHLYFYWYRQILGQKVEFLVSFYNNEISEKSEIFDDQFSVERPDGSNFTLKIRSTKLEDSAMYFCASSGYETGELFFGEGSRLTVL.

This rearrangement joins TRBV3-1 (or the pseudogene TRBV3-2) to TRBJ1-2; 8 bases line up with TRBD1. CDR1 and CDR2 (germline): LGHDT, YNNKEL (reference sequence). The CDR3 is made up of 14 amino acids. Trimming removed 3 bases from V and 3 bases from J; junction bases left unmatched: 3. CDR3 loop: CASSHMGQDYGYTF. CDR3 nucleotide sequence: TGTGCCAGCAGCCATATGGGACAGGACTATGGCTACACCTTC.

This rearrangement joins TRBV5-1 to TRBJ2-7; TRBD2 is a possible D gene (7 bases). Germline CDR1 and CDR2: SGHRS and YFSETQ. The V gene lost 3 bases and the J gene lost 0 bases, with 19 bases spanning the gap. The CDR3 is 17 amino acids. The CDR3, as DNA: TGCGCCAGCAGCTGGACCCTGGGGGGGGCGAACTCCTACGAGCAGTACTTC. This translates into CASSWTLGGANSYEQYF.